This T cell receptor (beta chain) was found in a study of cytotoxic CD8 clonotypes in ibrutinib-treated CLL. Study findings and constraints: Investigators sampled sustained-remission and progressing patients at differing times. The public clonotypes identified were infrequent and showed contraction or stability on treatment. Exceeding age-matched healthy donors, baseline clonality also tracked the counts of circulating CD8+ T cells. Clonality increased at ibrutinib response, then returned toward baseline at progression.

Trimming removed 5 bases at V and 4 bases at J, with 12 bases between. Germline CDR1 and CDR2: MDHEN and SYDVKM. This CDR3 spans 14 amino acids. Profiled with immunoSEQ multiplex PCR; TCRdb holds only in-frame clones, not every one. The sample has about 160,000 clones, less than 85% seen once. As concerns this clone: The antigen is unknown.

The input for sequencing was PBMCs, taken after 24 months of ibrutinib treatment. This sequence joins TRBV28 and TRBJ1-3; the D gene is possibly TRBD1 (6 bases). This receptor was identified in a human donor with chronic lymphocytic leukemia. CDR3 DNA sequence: TGTGCCAGCAGTCCTCAGGGGAAAGGAAACACCATATATTTT. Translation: CASSPQGKGNTIYF.